The 21 T cell receptor beta chains reported below all come from one sample, sequenced in a study of shared clonotypes between healthy human individuals. Generated by immunoSEQ multiplex PCR, the TCRdb table keeps only in-frame clones and is missing some. The sample has approximately 720,000 clones; just over 90% are singletons. As defined, naive CD8 cells were CD45RO-negative and positively selected for CCR7, with terminally differentiated effector memory CD45RA+ cells excluded. The sequencing sample was made of naive CD8+ T cells sorted from blood. The source is a man between 25 and 39 years old in good health.

The gene calls are TRBV7-9 and TRBJ2-7; no reliable D call. Per germline, CDR1 SEHNR and CDR2 FQNEAQ (reference sequence). This CDR3 is built from 12 residues. V lost 6 bases and J lost 4, with 10 bases in between. Here the CDR3 DNA reads TGTGCCAGCAGTTGGCAGAGTTACGAGCAGTACTTC. Translated: CASSWQSYEQYF.

The rearrangement links TRBV27 to TRBJ2-7; possibly TRBD2 for D (6 bases). V gave up 5 bases and J gave up 3 bases, with 14 bases separating them. From germline, CDR1 is MNHEY and CDR2 SMNVEV (reference sequence). The CDR3 extends over 14 amino acids. The CDR3 DNA is TGTGCCAGCAGTGAAGGAGGGCCGTACTACGAGCAGTACTTC. Protein product: CASSEGGPYYEQYF.

The gene calls are TRBV18 and TRBJ2-1; D tentatively fits TRBD1 or TRBD2 (5 bases each). Germline V gene sequence: CDR1 KGHSH, CDR2 LQKENI. CDR3 length: 18 amino acids. With 2 bases removed from V and 8 bases from J, the gap between germline ends came to 25 bases. CDR3 DNA sequence: TGTGCCAGCTCACCATTTGATGTTAAGGGACCGGGTGGCCATGAGCAGTTCTTC. Protein product: CASSPFDVKGPGGHEQFF.

The genes are TRBV7-8 and TRBJ2-7; TRBD2 matches at 7 bases. The CDR3 spans 15 residues. The germline CDR1 and CDR2 sequences are SGHVS and FQNEAQ. Losses at the gene ends were 4 bases for V and 0 bases for J; bases not matched to a gene: 6. CDR3 amino acids: CASSYGLVISYEQYF. Here the CDR3 DNA reads TGTGCCAGCAGCTACGGACTAGTAATCTCCTACGAGCAGTACTTC.

V is TRBV7-9 and J is TRBJ2-1, with 10 bases aligning to TRBD2. This CDR3 spans 14 amino acids. With 10 bases clipped from V and 8 bases from J, the junction kept 11 bases outside the gene matches. Germline-derived CDR1 and CDR2 are SEHNR and FQNEAQ (reference sequence). The CDR3 loop reads CATQAGGPVDEQFF. Here the CDR3 DNA reads TGTGCCACCCAAGCGGGAGGGCCGGTCGATGAGCAGTTCTTC.

The J gene is TRBJ1-5, the V gene TRBV11-2; unclear D gene. The CDR3 covers 14 residues. Germline CDR1 SGHAT, CDR2 FQNNGV. V shed 4 bases and J shed 5 bases, with 12 bases lying between them. The CDR3 protein is CASSSPGKDQPQHF. CDR3 coding DNA: TGTGCCAGCAGCTCCCCGGGGAAAGATCAGCCCCAGCATTTT.

The chain employs TRBV13 and TRBJ1-4, with 9 bases aligning to TRBD1. The J segment lost 8 bases and the V segment lost 7 bases, leaving 8 bases of the junction unmatched. In germline, CDR1 is PRHDT, CDR2 FYEKMQ (reference sequence). The CDR3 extends over 14 amino acids. CDR3 nucleotide sequence: TGTGCCAGCACCTTGACAGGGGGTATGGAAAAACTGTTTTTT. Its translation: CASTLTGGMEKLFF.

V gene TRBV6-5 combines with J gene TRBJ1-5, with D maybe TRBD1 (5 bases). CDR3 length: 13 amino acids. Germline loops: CDR1 MNHEY, CDR2 SVGAGI. V lost 11 bases and J 0 bases, leaving 11 bases between the germline ends. CDR3 region: CASGTLSNQPQHF. In nucleotides, the CDR3 is TGTGCCTCCGGGACGCTTAGCAATCAGCCCCAGCATTTT.

The rearrangement joins TRBV19 to TRBJ1-5, with D perhaps TRBD1 (5 bases). Looked up from germline, CDR1 is LNHDA and CDR2 is SQIVND (reference sequence). V lost 1 base and J 4 bases, leaving 11 bases between the germline ends. CDR3 size: 15 residues. The CDR3 region has the DNA TGTGCCAGTAGTATAGTCTCAGGGCCTAATCAGCCCCAGCATTTT. It encodes CASSIVSGPNQPQHF. The variable domain in full, with the rest retrieved from reference TRBV19 and TRBJ1-5, is DGGITQSPKYLFRKEGQNVTLSCEQNLNHDAMYWYRQDPGQGLRLIYYSQIVNDFQKGDIAEGYSVSREKKESFPLTVTSAQKNPTAFYLCASSIVSGPNQPQHFGDGTRLSIL.

The chain joins TRBV2 to TRBJ2-1; D possibly corresponds to TRBD1 (5 bases). Germline loops: CDR1 SNHLY, CDR2 FYNNEI. Deletions cut 7 bases from V and 9 bases from J, with 22 bases between. The CDR3 loop spans 15 amino acids. The CDR3 DNA is TGTGCCAGCAATGGGGCGGTACTGTCCCTTCCTGAGCAGTTCTTC. Amino acids: CASNGAVLSLPEQFF.

This rearrangement joins TRBV10-2 to TRBJ2-7; D remains ambiguous. The CDR3 has 13 residues. Germline-derived CDR1 and CDR2 are WSHSY and SAAADI. V was cut by 8 bases and J by 3 bases, with 14 bases left in between. As DNA, the CDR3 is TGCGCCAGCTTCGGGTATCCGGACTACGAGCAGTACTTC. Translation: CASFGYPDYEQYF.

The CDR3 spells CASSTQGFRHEQYF. The CDR3 coding sequence is TGTGCCAGCAGTACCCAGGGGTTTCGCCACGAGCAGTACTTC. V is TRBV6-6 and J is TRBJ2-7; D is possibly TRBD1 (6 bases). V dropped 5 bases and J dropped 5 bases, with 16 bases sitting between them. The CDR3 loop spans 14 amino acids. The germline V gene encodes CDR1 MNHNY and CDR2 SVGAGI (reference sequence).

This clone was picked up one time. This rearrangement joins TRBV12-5 to TRBJ2-3; 14 nucleotides match TRBD2. Germline-derived CDR1 and CDR2 are LGHNT and FRNRAP. Trimming took 1 base from V and 6 from J; bases not matched to a gene: 6. This CDR3 contains 17 residues. The CDR3 spells CASGLGGLAGERDTQYF. The CDR3 DNA reads as TGTGCTAGTGGTTTGGGGGGACTAGCGGGAGAAAGGGATACGCAGTATTTT.

The V gene is TRBV6-6, the J gene TRBJ2-7; D possibly corresponds to TRBD1 (6 bases). V shed 6 bases and J shed 0 bases, with 15 bases lying between them. The CDR3 has 15 amino acids. Germline-derived CDR1 and CDR2 are MNHNY and SVGAGI (reference sequence). The CDR3 DNA follows: TGTGCCAGCAGCGCCCTACAGGGTTACTCCTACGAGCAGTACTTC. This gives the protein CASSALQGYSYEQYF.

This clone was recorded once. The chain uses TRBV28 and TRBJ1-5; D ambiguous. The CDR3 is 14 residues long. From germline, CDR1 is MDHEN and CDR2 SYDVKM. The V end was cut by 6 bases, the J end by 0 bases, with 9 bases between. The CDR3 protein is CASRPFLSNQPQHF. CDR3 bases: TGTGCCAGCAGGCCATTTCTTAGCAATCAGCCCCAGCATTTT.

The chain is built from TRBV15 and TRBJ2-1; D is unclear. CDR1 LNHNV and CDR2 YYDKDF come from the germline V gene (reference sequence). Trimming shortened V by 0 bases and J by 0 bases, and 3 bases separated the two germline ends. The CDR3 runs 14 residues. In nucleotides, the CDR3 is TGTGCCACCAGCAGAGAATTCTCCTACAATGAGCAGTTCTTC. Protein product: CATSREFSYNEQFF.

V gene TRBV7-2 combines with J gene TRBJ2-3; D unclear. V was cut by 7 bases and J by 4 bases, with 18 bases left in between. The CDR3 spans 15 residues. CDR1 SGHTA and CDR2 FQGNSA come from the germline V gene. As DNA, the CDR3 is TGTGCCAGCATCTTCCTTAGTGGTATCTCAGATACGCAGTATTTT. Residues: CASIFLSGISDTQYF.

The chain has TRBV30 and TRBJ2-1; TRBD1 matches at 9 bases. The germline CDR1 and CDR2 sequences are GTSNPN and SVGIG (reference sequence). After removal of 5 bases from V and 4 bases from J, the junction contained 6 bases not matched to a gene. The CDR3 length is 14 residues. The CDR3 bases are TGTGCCTGGGTCCGAGGGACAGGGTACAATGAGCAGTTCTTC. Translated, it gives CAWVRGTGYNEQFF.

This chain links TRBV7-9 with TRBJ1-5; 9 nucleotides align to TRBD1. The trim removed 3 bases at V and 4 bases at J, leaving 7 bases unmatched. This CDR3 region has 16 residues. CDR1 is SEHNR, CDR2 FQNEAQ, per germline (reference sequence). The CDR3 region is CASSLMGQGKNQPQHF. The CDR3 DNA reads as TGTGCCAGCAGCTTGATGGGACAGGGAAAGAATCAGCCCCAGCATTTT.

The CDR3 nucleotides are TGTGCCAGCAGCCATCGGGACAGGCTCGACCCAGATACGCAGTATTTT. Amino acids: CASSHRDRLDPDTQYF. This chain uses TRBV27 with TRBJ2-3, with 8 bases aligning to TRBD1. Trimming at V came to 6 bases and at J to 4 bases, leaving 12 bases not matched to a gene. CDR3 length: 16 residues. Germline CDR1 MNHEY, CDR2 SMNVEV (reference sequence).

The rearrangement links TRBV19 to TRBJ2-1; 7 bases align to TRBD1. Germline V gene sequence: CDR1 LNHDA, CDR2 SQIVND (reference sequence). This CDR3 comprises 12 residues. Trimming cost V 6 bases and J 6 bases; bases outside gene matches: 2. This chain's CDR3 is CASSSGGNEQFF. Here the CDR3 DNA reads TGTGCCAGTAGCTCAGGGGGCAATGAGCAGTTCTTC.